One sample yielded the 29 T cell receptor beta chains listed below, sequenced in a study of T cell responses to AZD1222 COVID-19 vaccine. Profiled with immunoSEQ multiplex PCR; TCRdb holds only in-frame clones, not every one. The table includes roughly 180,000 clones, about 86% detected once. The sample in question was peripheral blood, obtained on day 0 of AZD1222 vaccination. The receptors originated from an adult in good health.

The chain recombines TRBV27 with TRBJ2-5; D is possibly TRBD1 (5 bases). This CDR3 spans 13 amino acids. Germline CDR1 reads MNHEY; CDR2 reads SMNVEV (reference sequence). Deletions cut 5 bases from V and 3 bases from J, with 10 bases between. CDR3 sequence: CASSNLGEETQYF. DNA of the CDR3: TGTGCCAGCAGTAATCTAGGGGAAGAGACCCAGTACTTC.

The chain is built from TRBV6-2 or TRBV6-3 and TRBJ2-5; 7 bases align to TRBD2. Germline trimming cut 5 bases from V and 4 bases from J; bases unmatched to any gene: 10. Germline CDR1 is MNHEY and CDR2 is SVGEGT. The CDR3 covers 15 residues. CDR3 DNA sequence: TGTGCCAGCAGTCTCCTTGGACTAGTCAGAGAGACCCAGTACTTC. It specifies CASSLLGLVRETQYF.

V and J are TRBV7-9 and TRBJ2-3, with D uncertain. Germline CDR1 reads SEHNR; CDR2 reads FQNEAQ (reference sequence). This CDR3 spans 13 amino acids. Trimming left V 3 bases short and J 0 bases short, with 4 bases between. This CDR3 reads CASSLSSTDTQYF. The CDR3 DNA reads as TGTGCCAGCAGCTTGAGTAGCACAGATACGCAGTATTTT.

The chain links TRBV5-5 to TRBJ2-2; possibly TRBD1 for D (5 bases). V was clipped by 5 bases and J by 6 bases, with 20 bases between them. This CDR3 contains 16 residues. CDR1 SGHKS and CDR2 YYEKEE come from the germline V gene (reference sequence). The CDR3 here is CASSFNLGQGAGELFF. DNA of the CDR3: TGTGCCAGCAGTTTCAATCTAGGGCAGGGCGCCGGGGAGCTGTTTTTT.

The V gene is TRBV5-1, the J gene TRBJ2-3; D is possibly TRBD2 (5 bases). Trimming removed 5 bases from V and 0 bases from J, with 10 bases in between. CDR1 and CDR2 from the germline V gene are SGHRS and YFSETQ. This CDR3 comprises 14 residues. Here the CDR3 reads CASRTGSSTDTQYF. Written as DNA, the CDR3 is TGCGCCAGCAGAACGGGGTCTAGCACAGATACGCAGTATTTT.

The gene calls are TRBV10-2 and TRBJ1-2, with D possibly TRBD1 on 5 matching bases. CDR1 and CDR2 from the germline V gene are WSHSY and SAAADI. The CDR3 runs to 14 residues. V was cut by 6 bases and J by 8 bases, with 19 bases left in between. CDR3 nucleotide sequence: TGCGCCAGCAGGCCCCCGGGACCCGGCCACGGCTACACCTTC. This sequence encodes CASRPPGPGHGYTF.

This clone has a handful of counts. The rearrangement uses TRBV10-1 and TRBJ2-5, with D unclear. CDR3 length: 13 amino acids. Between the trimmed V and J ends, which lost 6 bases and 0 bases, there was a span of 8 bases. Germline-derived CDR1 and CDR2 are WNHNN and SYGVQD (reference sequence). CDR3 in DNA: TGCGCCAGCAGCTCGGCAGACCAAGAGACCCAGTACTTC. This codes for CASSSADQETQYF.

V gene TRBV6-1 combines with J gene TRBJ2-1; TRBD1 is a possible D gene (6 bases). V lost 2 bases and J lost 6, with 14 bases in between. Per the germline V gene, CDR1 is MNHNS and CDR2 is SASEGT. This CDR3 has 15 residues. The CDR3 sequence: CASSESGTSGNEQFF. The CDR3, as DNA: TGTGCCAGCAGTGAATCCGGGACAAGTGGCAATGAGCAGTTCTTC.

The chain couples TRBV4-1 to TRBJ2-2; maybe TRBD1 (6 bases). CDR1 and CDR2 (germline): MGHRA, YSYEKL. The CDR3 extends over 13 amino acids. V was trimmed by 4 bases and J by 6 bases, leaving 9 bases between them. The DNA of the CDR3 is TGCGCCAGCAGCCTACAGGGATCCGGGGAGCTGTTTTTT. This codes for CASSLQGSGELFF.

The V gene is TRBV6-5, the J gene TRBJ2-7, with 8 bases matching TRBD1. The germline gives CDR1 MNHEY, CDR2 SVGAGI. The CDR3 has 14 amino acids. V shed 5 bases, J shed 2 bases, and the junction held 5 bases outside the gene matches. The DNA for the CDR3 is TGTGCCAGCAGTCGGGACAGGCGTACCTACGAGCAGTACTTC. Translating it yields CASSRDRRTYEQYF.

The chain has TRBV5-6 and TRBJ2-3, with D possibly being TRBD2 (6 bases). Germline V lookup: CDR1 SGHDT, CDR2 YYEEEE. Trimming took 2 bases from V and 3 from J, leaving 13 bases between them. The CDR3 contains 15 residues. CDR3 sequence: CASSFSGGITDTQYF. The CDR3 nucleotides are TGTGCCAGCAGCTTCTCCGGGGGTATAACAGATACGCAGTATTTT.

V usage is TRBV10-2 and J usage is TRBJ2-1; TRBD2 matches at 9 bases. Germline values: CDR1 WSHSY, CDR2 SAAADI. Unmatched junction bases numbered 10, after V lost 4 bases and J lost 6 bases. The CDR3 runs 16 residues. The CDR3 DNA reads TGCGCCAGCAGTGGGGAGCGGGGGGATCAGGTCAATGAGCAGTTCTTC. Translation gives CASSGERGDQVNEQFF.

This clone was observed a single time. The rearrangement uses TRBV14 and TRBJ1-6; 10 positions match TRBD1. Losses at the gene ends were 4 bases for V and 7 bases for J; bases not matched to a gene: 1. This CDR3 is built from 14 residues. The V gene's germline CDR1 is SGHDN and CDR2 FVKESK. In DNA, the CDR3 is TGTGCCAGCAGCCGGGACAGGGGCAATTCACCCCTCCACTTT. Translation: CASSRDRGNSPLHF.

This clone was seen only a few times. This sequence joins TRBV19 and TRBJ1-6; D is ambiguous. Germline CDR1 reads LNHDA; CDR2 reads SQIVND (reference sequence). This CDR3 has 15 amino acids. Trimming took 3 bases from V and 2 from J, leaving 8 bases between them. Here the CDR3 reads CASSIERAYNSPLHF. The CDR3 nucleotides are TGTGCCAGTAGTATCGAGAGGGCCTATAATTCACCCCTCCACTTT.

The chain couples TRBV6-5 to TRBJ2-5, with D perhaps TRBD1 (6 bases). Germline values: CDR1 MNHEY, CDR2 SVGAGI. V was trimmed by 2 bases and J by 5 bases, leaving 15 bases between them. The CDR3 extends over 15 amino acids. The CDR3 sequence: CASSYLGQRGETQYF. In DNA, the CDR3 is TGTGCCAGCAGTTACCTCGGACAGCGAGGGGAGACCCAGTACTTC.

This chain uses TRBV4-2 with TRBJ1-2; D perhaps matches TRBD1 (6 bases). There are 14 residues in the CDR3. The V gene's germline CDR1 is LGHNA and CDR2 YNFKEQ. Trimming removed 5 bases at V and 4 bases at J, with 14 bases between. CDR3 nucleotides: TGTGCCAGCAGCGCCCAGACAGGTTCCTATGGCTACACCTTC. This translates into CASSAQTGSYGYTF.

This clone was counted between two and nine times. The rearrangement uses TRBV3-1 (or the pseudogene TRBV3-2) and TRBJ2-7; tentatively, D is TRBD1 (5 bases). The germline V gene has CDR1 LGHDT and CDR2 YNNKEL (reference sequence). The CDR3 sequence is 13 residues long. Trimming removed 5 bases at V and 6 bases at J, with 14 bases between. The CDR3 reads CASSFMDTGEQYF. The CDR3 DNA follows: TGTGCCAGCAGCTTCATGGATACAGGCGAGCAGTACTTC.

CDR3 bases: TGTGCCAGCAGCCCTCCCGCCTCCCAGGGGTGGTCTGGAAACACCATATATTTT. This encodes CASSPPASQGWSGNTIYF. The rearrangement joins TRBV28 to TRBJ1-3; D might be TRBD1 (6 bases). V was shortened by 6 bases and J by 1 base, with 22 bases between the two germline ends. Germline CDR1 reads MDHEN; CDR2 reads SYDVKM. The CDR3 is 18 amino acids.

CDR3: CASSQVGPWGGAQPQHF. In DNA, the CDR3 is TGTGCCAGCAGCCAAGTGGGCCCTTGGGGGGGAGCTCAGCCCCAGCATTTT. The chain has TRBV3-1 (or the pseudogene TRBV3-2) and TRBJ1-5, with a tentative D call TRBD1 (5 bases). Trimming shortened V by 1 base and J by 6 bases, and 19 bases separated the two germline ends. Per germline, CDR1 LGHDT and CDR2 YNNKEL (reference sequence). The CDR3 runs 17 residues.

The chain combines TRBV4-1 with TRBJ2-7; 7 bases line up with TRBD2. The CDR3 has 15 amino acids. The V gene end was trimmed by 1 base and the J gene end by 3 bases; junction bases not matched to a gene: 6. Germline V gene lookup returns CDR1 MGHRA and CDR2 YSYEKL. CDR3 nucleotide sequence: TGCGCCAGCAGCCAAGGGTCTAGCGGTTACTACGAGCAGTACTTC. Amino acid sequence: CASSQGSSGYYEQYF.

The V call is TRBV3-1 (or the pseudogene TRBV3-2), the J call TRBJ1-2; tentatively, D is TRBD1 (5 bases). CDR1 and CDR2 from the germline V gene are LGHDT and YNNKEL (reference sequence). The CDR3 has 15 amino acids. V was pared by 3 bases and J by 4 bases, with 15 bases between. The CDR3 DNA reads as TGTGCCAGCAGCCACTTCCGGGGCGGAATCTATGGCTACACCTTC. This sequence encodes CASSHFRGGIYGYTF.

The chain joins TRBV7-8 to TRBJ1-5; a weak D match, TRBD1 (5 bases). The CDR3 spans 15 residues. V dropped 0 bases and J dropped 2 bases, with 8 bases sitting between them. CDR1 SGHVS and CDR2 FQNEAQ come from the germline V gene. The CDR3 spells CASSLAGVGNQPQHF. CDR3 bases: TGTGCCAGCAGCTTAGCGGGGGTCGGCAATCAGCCCCAGCATTTT.

The chain carries TRBV10-1 and TRBJ2-1; TRBD2 matches at 16 bases. Trimming at V came to 7 bases and at J to 2 bases, leaving 11 bases not matched to a gene. Looked up from germline, CDR1 is WNHNN and CDR2 is SYGVQD (reference sequence). CDR3 size: 19 residues. The CDR3 reads CASIKHGTSGGAPYNEQFF. CDR3 in DNA: TGCGCCAGCATCAAACACGGGACTAGCGGGGGGGCCCCCTACAATGAGCAGTTCTTC.

CDR3 loop: CASSLGTLSYEQYF. CDR3 nucleotide sequence: TGCGCCAGCAGCTTGGGGACTCTATCCTACGAGCAGTACTTC. The chain recombines TRBV5-1 with TRBJ2-7; the D gene is possibly TRBD2 (5 bases). CDR3 length: 14 residues. The ends were cut back, 0 bases at V and 1 base at J, with 8 bases in the middle. Germline V gene sequence: CDR1 SGHRS, CDR2 YFSETQ.

The chain uses TRBV10-3 and TRBJ1-2; D remains unclear. The germline V gene encodes CDR1 ENHRY and CDR2 SYGVKD. Trimming left V 2 bases short and J 3 bases short, with 7 bases between. The CDR3 covers 13 residues. In DNA, the CDR3 is TGTGCCATCAGTGAGCGGGAAGACTATGGCTACACCTTC. Translation gives CAISEREDYGYTF.

The gene calls are TRBV9 and TRBJ2-2; D is undetermined. Between the trimmed V and J ends, which lost 0 bases and 7 bases, there was a span of 1 base. The CDR3 totals 11 residues. Germline CDR1 reads SGDLS; CDR2 reads YYNGEE. CDR3 DNA sequence: TGTGCCAGCAGCGTAGACGGGGAGCTGTTTTTT. Encoded protein: CASSVDGELFF.

The chain carries TRBV19 and TRBJ2-1; 10 bases are shared with TRBD2. Trimming took 6 bases from V and 4 from J; bases not matched to a gene: 6. The CDR3 spans 15 residues. Germline assignment: CDR1 LNHDA and CDR2 SQIVND (reference sequence). Here the CDR3 reads CASSNGLAEYNEQFF. As DNA, the CDR3 is TGTGCCAGTAGCAATGGACTAGCGGAATACAATGAGCAGTTCTTC.

This clone came up once. This chain connects TRBV6-5 to TRBJ1-2, with 8 bases matching TRBD1. Germline V gene data show CDR1 as MNHEY and CDR2 as SVGAGI. V shed 4 bases and J 4 bases; nucleotides not matched to a gene: 8. The length of the CDR3 is 15 residues. CDR3 residues: CASSFWTGPSYGYTF. In DNA, the CDR3 is TGTGCCAGCAGTTTTTGGACAGGGCCTTCCTATGGCTACACCTTC.

The chain carries TRBV3-1 (or the pseudogene TRBV3-2) and TRBJ2-1; 7 positions match TRBD1. The J segment lost 0 bases and the V segment lost 0 bases, leaving 8 bases of the junction unmatched. The V gene's germline CDR1 is LGHDT and CDR2 YNNKEL (reference sequence). The CDR3 contains 18 residues. As DNA, the CDR3 is TGTGCCAGCAGCCAAGACAGCACAGGGGTGGTCTCCTACAATGAGCAGTTCTTC. Translated: CASSQDSTGVVSYNEQFF.